The rows below give T cell receptor beta chains drawn from one sample of a study of long-term antiretroviral therapy in people with HIV. Some clones are missing from TCRdb's copy, which holds only in-frame ones; the method was immunoSEQ multiplex PCR. The sample lists approximately 25,000 clones, about 80% seen once, with 9% to 10% in the top ten. The specimen was unsorted PBMCs, collected 1.2 years after starting antiretroviral therapy. The source is a woman aged 40 to 50 with HIV. CDR3s include the opening cysteine and the closing phenylalanine or tryptophan. Each record gives: clone size, V gene, J gene, D gene, CDR3 DNA, CDR3 protein. D genes are given only for firm matches. Where a row states a size, it is once, few, many or the class of an expanded clone; other rows omit it.

-,TRBV7-9,TRBJ1-1,-,TGTGCCAGCAGCTTAGCGCGGGGATCTGAAGCTTTCTTT,CASSLARGSEAFF
-,TRBV19,TRBJ2-3,-,TGTGCCAGTAGCGTCGGCATGACAGATACGCAGTATTTT,CASSVGMTDTQYF
-,TRBV7-9,TRBJ1-2,TRBD1,TGTGCCAGCAGCCCCCCCCGGACAGGGATTTTTACAGATGGCTACACCTTC,CASSPPRTGIFTDGYTF
-,TRBV2,TRBJ1-1,-,TGTGCCAGCGTCTACTCAGGCGGGACTGAAGCTTTCTTT,CASVYSGGTEAFF
-,TRBV18,TRBJ1-4,-,TGTGCCAGCTCACCACAGGGGCAGGGAGAAAAACTGTTTTTT,CASSPQGQGEKLFF
-,TRBV16,TRBJ2-5,TRBD1,TGTGCCAGCAGCTCCGGCGCAGGGGGTTCGCCTCAAGAGACCCAGTACTTC,CASSSGAGGSPQETQYF
-,TRBV27,TRBJ2-7,-,TGTGCCAGCAACCCCCTAGGAGCGGACTACGAGCAGTACTTC,CASNPLGADYEQYF
-,TRBV7-9,TRBJ1-1,-,TGTGCCAGCAGCTTGGGGGCGGAGGGGACTGAAGCTTTCTTT,CASSLGAEGTEAFF
-,TRBV5-1,TRBJ2-7,-,TGCGCCAGCAGCTTGAAGTTCGGAGACGAGCAGTACTTC,CASSLKFGDEQYF
-,TRBV25-1,TRBJ2-2,TRBD1,TGTGCCAGCAGTGAAGACAGGGGGAGAGTCGGGGAGCTGTTTTTT,CASSEDRGRVGELFF
-,TRBV11-3,TRBJ2-7,-,TGTGCCAGCAGCTTAGAGGAGGGCGAGCAGTACTTC,CASSLEEGEQYF
-,TRBV4-2,TRBJ2-3,-,TGTGCCAGCAGCCACTTTAGCACAGATACGCAGTATTTT,CASSHFSTDTQYF
-,TRBV30,TRBJ2-7,-,TGTGCCTGGAGTCCGGGCCCGACACCTTACGAGCAGTACTTC,CAWSPGPTPYEQYF
-,TRBV29-1,TRBJ2-3,-,TGCAGCGTTGAGTGGGGGTTCGGAGATACGCAGTATTTT,CSVEWGFGDTQYF
-,TRBV29-1,TRBJ2-1,TRBD2,TGCAGCGCTCCCGGACTAGCGGCCTACAATGAGCAGTTCTTC,CSAPGLAAYNEQFF
few,TRBV5-4,TRBJ1-2,-,TGTGCCAGCAGCTTGGGTACAGATGGCTACACCTTC,CASSLGTDGYTF
-,TRBV5-8,TRBJ2-3,TRBD2,TGTGCCAGCAGCTTGGGGTGGGGGGGAGACACAGATACGCAGTATTTT,CASSLGWGGDTDTQYF
-,TRBV29-1,TRBJ1-3,-,TGCAGCGTTGAAAGAGATGGAAACACCATATATTTT,CSVERDGNTIYF
-,TRBV27,TRBJ2-3,-,TGTGCCAGCAGTTTCGCCTACCTCATTACAGATACGCAGTATTTT,CASSFAYLITDTQYF
-,TRBV5-1,TRBJ1-1,-,TGCGCCAGCAGCTTGCGGGCCGAGAACACTGAAGCTTTCTTT,CASSLRAENTEAFF
-,TRBV15,TRBJ1-6,-,TGTGCCACCAGCAGAGGCAGCCAAGGGCCCCTCCACTTT,CATSRGSQGPLHF
once,TRBV9,TRBJ2-7,-,TGTGCCAGCAGCCCGGGCGGATACGAGCAGTACTTC,CASSPGGYEQYF
-,TRBV5-1,TRBJ2-2,-,TGCGCCAGCAGCTTGGTCGGGGGATACACCGGGGAGCTGTTTTTT,CASSLVGGYTGELFF
-,TRBV4-2,TRBJ1-1,-,TGTGCCAGCAGCCTTTTGATGGCCGAGGGTGAAGCTTTCTTT,CASSLLMAEGEAFF
-,TRBV9,TRBJ2-1,TRBD2,TGTGCCAGCAGCGGTACCGGGACTAGCGGGGGGGTCAATGAGCAGTTCTTC,CASSGTGTSGGVNEQFF
-,TRBV7-2,TRBJ2-4,TRBD2,TGTGCCAGCAGCTTACTAGCGGGGCTAAACATTCAGTACTTC,CASSLLAGLNIQYF
-,TRBV6-5,TRBJ1-1,-,TGTGCCAGCAGTTACGGACCTCGGAGGTCGACTGAAGCTTTCTTT,CASSYGPRRSTEAFF